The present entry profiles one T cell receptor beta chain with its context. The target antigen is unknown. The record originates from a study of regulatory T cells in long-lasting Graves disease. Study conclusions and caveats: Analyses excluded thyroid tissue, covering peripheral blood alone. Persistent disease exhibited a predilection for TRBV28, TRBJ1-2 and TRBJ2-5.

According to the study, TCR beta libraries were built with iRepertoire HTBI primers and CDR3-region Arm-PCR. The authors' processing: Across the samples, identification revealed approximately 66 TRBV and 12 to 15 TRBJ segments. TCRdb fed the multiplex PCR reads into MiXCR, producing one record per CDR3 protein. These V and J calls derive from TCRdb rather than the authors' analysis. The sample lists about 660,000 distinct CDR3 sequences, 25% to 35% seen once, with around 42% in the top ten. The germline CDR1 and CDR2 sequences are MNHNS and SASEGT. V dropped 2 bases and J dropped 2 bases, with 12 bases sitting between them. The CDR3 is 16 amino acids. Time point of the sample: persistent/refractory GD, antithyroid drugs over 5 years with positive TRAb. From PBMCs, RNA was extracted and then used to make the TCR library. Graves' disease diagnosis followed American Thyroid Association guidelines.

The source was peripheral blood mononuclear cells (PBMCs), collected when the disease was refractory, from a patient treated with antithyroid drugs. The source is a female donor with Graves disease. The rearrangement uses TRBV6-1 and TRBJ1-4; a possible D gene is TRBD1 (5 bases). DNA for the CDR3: TGTGCCAGCAGTGAACTGGGCGGACACACTAATGAAAAACTGTTTTTT. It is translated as CASSELGGHTNEKLFF.